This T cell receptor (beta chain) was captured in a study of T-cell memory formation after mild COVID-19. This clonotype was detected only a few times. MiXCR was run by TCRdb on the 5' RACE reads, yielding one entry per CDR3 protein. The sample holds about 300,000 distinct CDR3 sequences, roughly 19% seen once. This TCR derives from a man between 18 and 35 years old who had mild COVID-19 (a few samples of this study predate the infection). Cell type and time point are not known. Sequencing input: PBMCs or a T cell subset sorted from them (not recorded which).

CDR3 sequence (DNA): TGTGCCAGCGGTGATGAGAACACAGATACGCAGTATTTT. It specifies CASGDENTDTQYF. The chain couples TRBV7-8 to TRBJ2-3; the D is unclear. The CDR3 is made up of 13 amino acids. Germline V lookup: CDR1 SGHVS, CDR2 FQNEAQ. Trimming cost V 8 bases and J 2 bases, with 11 bases left between them.